This is a list of T cell receptor beta chains from one sample in a study of blood T cell repertoires in COVID-19. Repertoires were generated with immunoSEQ multiplex PCR, while TCRdb's copy carries only in-frame clones and drops some. The sample has some 190,000 clones; about 83% are singletons. Sequenced input: PBMCs or T cells enriched from blood (not recorded which). These receptors all stem from a woman between 25 and 40 years old who had been exposed to COVID-19. The CDR3 runs from the conserved cysteine through the conserved F or W. The D gene is left open where the match is weak. Clone size is stated in some rows and not others, as once, few, many or a class when expanded.

d_gene,abundance,j_gene,v_gene,len,CDR3nt,CDR3aa
-,-,TRBJ1-5,TRBV6-5,14,TGTGCCAGCAGTTACCAGGGTTCAAGCCAGCCCCAGCATTTT,CASSYQGSSQPQHF
TRBD1,-,TRBJ1-4,TRBV6-5,16,TGTGCCAGCAGTTTACAGGGGGAGGTAATTAATGAAAAACTGTTTTTT,CASSLQGEVINEKLFF
TRBD1,-,TRBJ1-4,TRBV11-2,15,TGTGCCAGCAGCTTTCGGACAGGGGTGGGTGAAAAACTGTTTTTT,CASSFRTGVGEKLFF
TRBD1,-,TRBJ1-2,TRBV3-1/TRBV3-2,17,TGTGCCAGCAGCGGCACCGACAGGGCCTCTCCTAACTATGGCTACACCTTC,CASSGTDRASPNYGYTF
-,medium-sized,TRBJ2-1,TRBV2,14,TGTGCCAGCAGTGTCAATAACAGGGCCCATGAGCAGTTCTTC,CASSVNNRAHEQFF
-,-,TRBJ2-2,TRBV5-1,16,TGCGCCAGCAGCTCCACTAGTTCCGGGAACACCGGGGAGCTGTTTTTT,CASSSTSSGNTGELFF
-,-,TRBJ2-1,TRBV5-1,13,TGCGCCAGCAGCATTAGGATTCGGGATGAGCAGTTCTTC,CASSIRIRDEQFF
-,-,TRBJ2-7,TRBV6-5,13,TGTGCCAGCAGTTACGGGGAGGAGGTCGAGCAGTACTTC,CASSYGEEVEQYF
-,-,TRBJ1-2,TRBV9,13,TGTGCCAGCAGCGTAGGACAGATCTATGGCTACACCTTC,CASSVGQIYGYTF
-,once,TRBJ2-1,TRBV5-5,15,TGTGCCAGCAGCTTGTTTCGTCTATCTGACAATGAGCAGTTCTTC,CASSLFRLSDNEQFF
TRBD1,-,TRBJ1-5,TRBV27,15,TGTGCCAGCAAACTGACAGGGGAGGGTTACCAGCCCCAGCATTTT,CASKLTGEGYQPQHF
-,-,TRBJ1-2,TRBV5-4,13,TGTGCCAGCAGCTCCGGGGCTAACTATGGCTACACCTTC,CASSSGANYGYTF
TRBD2,-,TRBJ2-3,TRBV10-1,15,TGCGCCAGCAGTGCGCTAGCGGGGGATACAGATACGCAGTATTTT,CASSALAGDTDTQYF
TRBD1,-,TRBJ2-5,TRBV5-4,15,TGTGCCAGGACCACCCTCCCAGGGGGCGAGGAGACCCAGTACTTC,CARTTLPGGEETQYF
-,-,TRBJ2-2,TRBV19,15,TGTGCCAGTAGTATAGCCTCCGGGTACCCCGGGGAGCTGTTTTTT,CASSIASGYPGELFF
TRBD1,-,TRBJ1-5,TRBV12-5,16,TGTGCTAGTGCTCAAGACAGGGTTGGTAGCAATCAGCCCCAGCATTTT,CASAQDRVGSNQPQHF
-,-,TRBJ1-5,TRBV2,14,TGTGCCAGCAGTGTCCAGGGCAGCAATCAGCCCCAGCATTTT,CASSVQGSNQPQHF
TRBD1,-,TRBJ1-1,TRBV9,15,TGTGCCAGCAGCCCACGTCAGGGGGCAGCCACTGAAGCTTTCTTT,CASSPRQGAATEAFF
TRBD1,-,TRBJ1-2,TRBV2,13,TGTGCCAGCAGGGACAGGGAAAACTATGGCTACACCTTC,CASRDRENYGYTF
TRBD1,-,TRBJ1-1,TRBV19,16,TGTGCCAGTAGTCCCCTCAGGGGGCTTGCGAACACTGAAGCTTTCTTT,CASSPLRGLANTEAFF
-,-,TRBJ1-5,TRBV15,14,TGTGCCACCAGCAGAGATGGGCGGGATCAGCCCCAGCATTTT,CATSRDGRDQPQHF
-,-,TRBJ2-1,TRBV5-4,11,TGTGCCAGCAGCTTTGCAGGAGAGCAGTTCTTC,CASSFAGEQFF
TRBD1,-,TRBJ2-7,TRBV6-2/TRBV6-3,14,TGTGCCAGCAGTTCGTGGACAGGGCTGGTCGAGCAGTACTTC,CASSSWTGLVEQYF
TRBD1,once,TRBJ1-2,TRBV4-1,14,TGCGCCAGCAGCCTGGACAGGGGGAACTATGGCTACACCTTC,CASSLDRGNYGYTF
-,-,TRBJ1-5,TRBV19,15,TGTGCCAGTAGTAGAGACTCCCCTCTCAATCAGCCCCAGCATTTT,CASSRDSPLNQPQHF
-,-,TRBJ2-3,TRBV7-3,16,TGTGCCAGCAGCCCACAGGCGACAGCTCCCGGGCATACGCAGTATTTT,CASSPQATAPGHTQYF
-,once,TRBJ2-5,TRBV29-1,14,TGCAGCGCTCCTCACGGGACAAACCAAGAGACCCAGTACTTC,CSAPHGTNQETQYF
TRBD1,-,TRBJ1-2,TRBV6-5,12,TGTGCCAGCAGCCGAGACAGGGATGACTACACCTTC,CASSRDRDDYTF
TRBD2,-,TRBJ2-5,TRBV2,15,TGTGCCAGCAAAGAAGAGCGGGGGGCCGCTGTGGCCCAGTACTTC,CASKEERGAAVAQYF
TRBD1,once,TRBJ2-3,TRBV3-1/TRBV3-2,16,TGTGCCAGCAGCCCACTCACAGGGGGGAACACAGATACGCAGTATTTT,CASSPLTGGNTDTQYF
-,-,TRBJ1-4,TRBV5-8,15,TGTGCCAGCAGCTTGGTTTTTACAACTAATGAAAAACTGTTTTTT,CASSLVFTTNEKLFF
TRBD1,-,TRBJ2-7,TRBV6-5,15,TGTGCCAGCAGCGGGACAGGCCCCCCTTCCTACGAGCAGTACTTC,CASSGTGPPSYEQYF
TRBD1,-,TRBJ1-1,TRBV7-3,16,TGTGCCAGCAGCCACCGGGACAGGGCTTGGTACACTGAAGCTTTCTTT,CASSHRDRAWYTEAFF
-,-,TRBJ1-2,TRBV19,15,TGTGCCAGTAGTTCCCTTGGGAGCTTACTCTATGGCTACACCTTC,CASSSLGSLLYGYTF
-,-,TRBJ2-1,TRBV6-2/TRBV6-3,12,TGTGCCAGCAGTCCGGGCGGAGGTGAGCAGTTCTTC,CASSPGGGEQFF